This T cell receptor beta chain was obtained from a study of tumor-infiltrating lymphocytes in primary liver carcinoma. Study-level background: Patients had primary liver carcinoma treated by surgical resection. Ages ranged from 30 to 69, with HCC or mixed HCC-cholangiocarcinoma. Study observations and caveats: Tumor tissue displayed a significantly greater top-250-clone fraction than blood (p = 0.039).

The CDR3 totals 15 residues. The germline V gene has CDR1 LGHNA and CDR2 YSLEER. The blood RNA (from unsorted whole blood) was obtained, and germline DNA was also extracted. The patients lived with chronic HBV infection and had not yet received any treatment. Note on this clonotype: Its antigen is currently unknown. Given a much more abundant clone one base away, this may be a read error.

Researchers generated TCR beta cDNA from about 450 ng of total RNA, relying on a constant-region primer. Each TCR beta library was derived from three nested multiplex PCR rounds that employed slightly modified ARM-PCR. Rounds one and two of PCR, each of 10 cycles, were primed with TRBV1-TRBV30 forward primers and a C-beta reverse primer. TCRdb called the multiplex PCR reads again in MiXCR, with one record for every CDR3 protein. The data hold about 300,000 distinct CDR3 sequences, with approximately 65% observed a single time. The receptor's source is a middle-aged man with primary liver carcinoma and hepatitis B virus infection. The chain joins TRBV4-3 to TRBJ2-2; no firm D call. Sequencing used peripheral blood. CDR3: CASNQDFGETGELFF. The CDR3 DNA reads TGCGCCAGCAACCAAGATTTCGGAGAAACCGGGGAGCTGTTTTTT.